The 7 T cell receptor beta chains reported below all come from one sample, sequenced in a study of shared clonotypes between healthy human individuals. It was CD45RO-negative cells, positively selected for CCR7, that made up naive CD8 cells, with terminally differentiated effector memory CD45RA+ cells excluded. The table came from immunoSEQ multiplex PCR; TCRdb's copy has only in-frame clones and leaves some out. The sample shows some 2 million clones, approximately 95% of them seen only once. Source material: naive CD8+ T cells sorted from blood. The source is a man between 18 and 35 years old in good health.

The chain carries TRBV6-5 and TRBJ1-1; D is uncertain. From germline, CDR1 is MNHEY and CDR2 SVGAGI. V was pared by 0 bases and J by 0 bases, with 5 bases between. The CDR3 totals 14 residues. DNA for the CDR3: TGTGCCAGCAGTTACTCGATCCTGAACACTGAAGCTTTCTTT. Translated: CASSYSILNTEAFF.

The V call is TRBV10-3, the J call TRBJ2-5, with TRBD2 identical over 7 bases. The CDR3 extends over 16 amino acids. Unmatched junction bases numbered 11, after V lost 2 bases and J lost 5 bases. Germline V gene sequence: CDR1 ENHRY, CDR2 SYGVKD. This CDR3 reads CAISEGFGGVAETQYF. CDR3 nucleotides: TGTGCCATCAGTGAGGGGTTTGGGGGGGTTGCGGAGACCCAGTACTTC.

The CDR3 sequence is CASSYSRSGELFF. As DNA, the CDR3 is TGTGCCAGCAGTTACTCAAGGAGCGGGGAGCTGTTTTTT. J is TRBJ2-2 and V is TRBV6-5; D is uncertain. Deletions cut 0 bases from V and 7 bases from J, with 6 bases between. The CDR3 covers 13 residues. CDR1 is MNHEY, CDR2 SVGAGI, per germline.

This sequence joins TRBV7-9 and TRBJ1-6; D is uncertain. The V gene's germline CDR1 is SEHNR and CDR2 FQNEAQ (reference sequence). V gave up 1 base and J gave up 8 bases, with 9 bases separating them. The CDR3 sequence is 14 residues long. CDR3 sequence reads: CASSLDSVDSPLHF. The CDR3 DNA reads as TGTGCCAGCAGCTTAGACTCGGTAGATTCACCCCTCCACTTT.

The chain employs TRBV4-2 and TRBJ2-1; the D gene is possibly TRBD2 (5 bases). Deletions cut 1 base from V and 15 bases from J, with 10 bases between. The CDR3 extends over 11 amino acids. Per the germline V gene, CDR1 is LGHNA and CDR2 is YNFKEQ. CDR3 loop: CASSQGGNAFF. The CDR3 bases are TGTGCCAGCAGCCAAGGAGGGAATGCGTTCTTC.

The rearrangement joins TRBV28 to TRBJ1-1; D call uncertain. Trimming pared 7 bases from V and 7 bases from J, leaving 13 bases between. CDR1 is MDHEN, CDR2 SYDVKM, per germline. CDR3 size: 12 residues. The CDR3 nucleotides are TGTGCCAGCACCCTACGTTGGGGTGAAGCTTTCTTT. Protein product: CASTLRWGEAFF.

The gene calls are TRBV9 and TRBJ2-7; D may be TRBD2 (5 bases). Germline CDR1 reads SGDLS; CDR2 reads YYNGEE. The V and J ends lost 4 bases and 6 bases respectively, with 20 bases between them. The CDR3 contains 15 residues. The DNA of the CDR3 is TGTGCCAGCAGCCCCGCCGGGGTACTTTCGGGCGAGCAGTACTTC. Translation gives CASSPAGVLSGEQYF.